This T cell receptor beta chain was found in a study of control samples from healthy donors and cancer patients. Method: immunoSEQ multiplex PCR; TCRdb's copy keeps in-frame clones and lacks some. The data show approximately 120,000 clones, around 88% seen once. The CDR3 spans 12 residues. CDR1 MDHEN and CDR2 SYDVKM come from the germline V gene. Trimming removed 4 bases at V and 4 bases at J, with 7 bases between. The sequencing sample was made of blood. V and J are TRBV28 and TRBJ1-2; tentative D call: TRBD1 (5 bases). This sequence originates from a woman aged 45-65 years in good health. The CDR3 loop is CASSSGFYGYTF. In DNA form, the CDR3 reads TGTGCCAGCAGTTCAGGGTTCTATGGCTACACCTTC.